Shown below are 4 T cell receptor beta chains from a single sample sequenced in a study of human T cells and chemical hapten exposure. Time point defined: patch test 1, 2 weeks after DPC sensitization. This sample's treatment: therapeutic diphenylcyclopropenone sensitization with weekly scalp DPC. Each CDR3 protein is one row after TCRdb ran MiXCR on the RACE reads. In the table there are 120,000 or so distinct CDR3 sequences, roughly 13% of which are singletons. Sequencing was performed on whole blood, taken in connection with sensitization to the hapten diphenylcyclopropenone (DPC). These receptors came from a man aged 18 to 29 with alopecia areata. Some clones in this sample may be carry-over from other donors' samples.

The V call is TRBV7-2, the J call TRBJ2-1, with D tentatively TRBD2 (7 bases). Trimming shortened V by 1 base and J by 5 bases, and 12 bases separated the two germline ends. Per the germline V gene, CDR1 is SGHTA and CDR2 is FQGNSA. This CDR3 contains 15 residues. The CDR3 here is CASSLDSGGNNEQFF. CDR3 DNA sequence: TGTGCCAGCAGCTTAGACTCGGGGGGCAACAATGAGCAGTTCTTC.

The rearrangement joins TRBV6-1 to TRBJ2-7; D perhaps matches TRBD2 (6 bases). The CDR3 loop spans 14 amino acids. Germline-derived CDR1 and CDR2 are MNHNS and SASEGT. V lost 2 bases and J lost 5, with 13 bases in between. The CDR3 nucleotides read TGTGCCAGCAGTGAACAGGCAGGGAGGAACGAGCAGTACTTC. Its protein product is CASSEQAGRNEQYF.

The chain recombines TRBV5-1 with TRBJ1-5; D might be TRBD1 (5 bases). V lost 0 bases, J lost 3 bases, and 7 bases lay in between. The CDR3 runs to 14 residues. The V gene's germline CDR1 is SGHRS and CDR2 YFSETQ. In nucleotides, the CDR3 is TGCGCCAGCAGCTTGGAGGGGTTCAATCAGCCCCAGCATTTT. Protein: CASSLEGFNQPQHF.

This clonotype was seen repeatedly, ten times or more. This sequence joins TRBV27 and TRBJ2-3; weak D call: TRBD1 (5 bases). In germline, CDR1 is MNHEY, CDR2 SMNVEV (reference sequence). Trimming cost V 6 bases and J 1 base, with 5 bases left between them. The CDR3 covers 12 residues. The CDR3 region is CASRTGTDTQYF. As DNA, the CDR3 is TGTGCCAGCAGGACAGGCACAGATACGCAGTATTTT.